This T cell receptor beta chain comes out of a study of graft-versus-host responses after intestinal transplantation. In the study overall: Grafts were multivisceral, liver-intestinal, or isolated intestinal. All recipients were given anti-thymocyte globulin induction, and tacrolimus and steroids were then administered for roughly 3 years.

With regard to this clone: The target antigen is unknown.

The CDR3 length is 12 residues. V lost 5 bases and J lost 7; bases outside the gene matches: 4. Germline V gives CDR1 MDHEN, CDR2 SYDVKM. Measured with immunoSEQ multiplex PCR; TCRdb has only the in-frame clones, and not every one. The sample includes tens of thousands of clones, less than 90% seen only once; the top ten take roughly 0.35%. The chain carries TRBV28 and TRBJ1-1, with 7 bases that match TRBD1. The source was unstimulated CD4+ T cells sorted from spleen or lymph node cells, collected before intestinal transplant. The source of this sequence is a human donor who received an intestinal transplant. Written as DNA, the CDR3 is TGTGCCAGCAGTCTCGGACAGGTTGAAGCTTTCTTT. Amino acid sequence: CASSLGQVEAFF.